A selection of T cell receptor beta chains follows, all from one sample in a study of blood T cell repertoires in COVID-19. Here immunoSEQ multiplex PCR was the method, and the copy in TCRdb shows in-frame clones only, minus some. The data show about 120,000 clones, approximately 85% seen once. The sample comprised peripheral blood. These receptors originate from a man aged 30 to 39 with COVID-19, enrolled during active disease. CDR3s include the opening cysteine and the closing phenylalanine or tryptophan. D genes are given only for firm matches. Size tells how often a clone was seen (once, few, many) or the class of an expanded clone, and some rows leave it out.

NA | TRBJ1-6 | TRBV30 | once | CAWVAGGSPLHF | TGTGCCTGGGTTGCAGGTGGATCACCCCTCCACTTT
NA | TRBJ2-1 | TRBV3-1/TRBV3-2 | NA | CASSQDADSWPYNEQFF | TGTGCCAGCAGCCAAGACGCTGACAGTTGGCCTTACAATGAGCAGTTCTTC
NA | TRBJ2-1 | TRBV6-1 | NA | CASSENTNEQFF | TGTGCCAGCAGTGAAAACACGAATGAGCAGTTCTTC
NA | TRBJ2-7 | TRBV28 | NA | CASSFRGAYEQYF | TGTGCCAGCAGTTTTCGCGGGGCCTACGAGCAGTACTTC
TRBD1 | TRBJ1-3 | TRBV28 | NA | CASSHDRGRGNTIYF | TGTGCCAGCAGCCACGACAGGGGCCGTGGAAACACCATATATTTT
NA | TRBJ1-6 | TRBV11-2 | NA | CASSSGQYNSPLHF | TGTGCCAGCAGCTCCGGACAGTATAATTCACCCCTCCACTTT
NA | TRBJ1-1 | TRBV3-1/TRBV3-2 | NA | CASSSNSGGTEAFF | TGTGCCAGCAGCTCCAACTCGGGAGGCACTGAAGCTTTCTTT
NA | TRBJ1-2 | TRBV5-8 | once | CASSFSGDNYGYTF | TGTGCCAGCAGCTTTTCAGGGGATAACTATGGCTACACCTTC
NA | TRBJ1-1 | TRBV28 | NA | CASLLWGGSTEAFF | TGTGCCAGTTTATTATGGGGGGGAAGCACTGAAGCTTTCTTT
NA | TRBJ2-1 | TRBV7-3 | once | CASSLGADTEQFF | TGTGCCAGCAGCTTAGGGGCAGACACTGAGCAGTTCTTC
NA | TRBJ1-3 | TRBV30 | NA | CAWSRRYSGNTIYF | TGTGCCTGGAGTCGGCGGTACTCTGGAAACACCATATATTTT
TRBD1 | TRBJ2-7 | TRBV6-5 | NA | CASSYSRDSYEQYF | TGTGCCAGCAGTTACTCCCGGGACAGCTACGAGCAGTACTTC
TRBD1 | TRBJ2-2 | TRBV4-2 | few | CASSQEGGPRDRGLTGELFF | TGTGCCAGCAGCCAAGAAGGGGGGCCGCGGGACAGGGGCCTCACCGGGGAGCTGTTTTTT
NA | TRBJ2-5 | TRBV3-1/TRBV3-2 | few | CASSQDLMAGPQETQYF | TGTGCCAGCAGCCAAGACCTAATGGCGGGACCGCAAGAGACCCAGTACTTC
NA | TRBJ2-7 | TRBV4-1 | NA | CASSQAGVDEQYF | TGCGCCAGCAGCCAAGCGGGAGTCGACGAGCAGTACTTC
NA | TRBJ2-2 | TRBV19 | once | CASRGHPNTGELFF | TGTGCCAGTAGAGGACACCCGAACACCGGGGAGCTGTTTTTT
TRBD1 | TRBJ2-1 | TRBV7-9 | NA | CASSRTGSSYNEQFF | TGTGCCAGCAGCCGGACAGGGAGCTCCTACAATGAGCAGTTCTTC
TRBD1 | TRBJ2-7 | TRBV11-2 | NA | CASSLRDRSYEQYF | TGTGCCAGCAGCCTCCGGGACAGGTCCTACGAGCAGTACTTC